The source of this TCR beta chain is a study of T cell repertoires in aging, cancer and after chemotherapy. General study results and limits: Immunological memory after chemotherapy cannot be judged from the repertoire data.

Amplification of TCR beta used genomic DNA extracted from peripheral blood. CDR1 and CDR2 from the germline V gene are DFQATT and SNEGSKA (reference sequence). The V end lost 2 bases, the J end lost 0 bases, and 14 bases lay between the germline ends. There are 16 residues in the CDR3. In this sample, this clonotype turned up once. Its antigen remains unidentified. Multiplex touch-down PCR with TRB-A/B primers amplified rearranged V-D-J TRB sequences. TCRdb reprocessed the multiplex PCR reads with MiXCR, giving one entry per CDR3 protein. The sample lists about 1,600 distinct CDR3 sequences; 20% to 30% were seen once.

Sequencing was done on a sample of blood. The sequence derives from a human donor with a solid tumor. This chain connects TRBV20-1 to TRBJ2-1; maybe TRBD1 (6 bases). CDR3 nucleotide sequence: TGCAGTGCTAGAAAACCTACAGGGAGCTCCTACAATGAGCAGTTCTTC. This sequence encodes CSARKPTGSSYNEQFF.